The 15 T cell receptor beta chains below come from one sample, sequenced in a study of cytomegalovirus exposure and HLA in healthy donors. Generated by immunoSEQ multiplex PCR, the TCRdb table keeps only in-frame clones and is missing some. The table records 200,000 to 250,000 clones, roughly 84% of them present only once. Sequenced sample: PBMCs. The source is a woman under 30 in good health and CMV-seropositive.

The CDR3 nucleotides are TGTGCCAGCAGCGTACCACAGATGGCTAACTATGGCTACACCTTC. Its protein is CASSVPQMANYGYTF. V and J are TRBV5-4 and TRBJ1-2; no definite D call. This CDR3 comprises 15 residues. Germline V gene lookup returns CDR1 SGHNT and CDR2 YYREEE (reference sequence). The V end was cut by 4 bases, the J end by 0 bases, with 13 bases between.

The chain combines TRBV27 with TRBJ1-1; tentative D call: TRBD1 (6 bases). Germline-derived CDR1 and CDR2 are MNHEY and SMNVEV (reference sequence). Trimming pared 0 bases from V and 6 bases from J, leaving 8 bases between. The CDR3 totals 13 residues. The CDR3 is CASSLSTGSEAFF. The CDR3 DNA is TGTGCCAGCAGTTTATCGACAGGATCTGAAGCTTTCTTT.

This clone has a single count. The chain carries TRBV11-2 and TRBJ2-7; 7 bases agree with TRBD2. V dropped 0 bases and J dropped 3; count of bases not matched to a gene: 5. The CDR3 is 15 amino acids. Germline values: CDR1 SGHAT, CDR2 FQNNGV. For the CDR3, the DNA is TGTGCCAGCAGCTTAGATACCGGCGGGAGCTACGAGCAGTACTTC. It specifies CASSLDTGGSYEQYF.

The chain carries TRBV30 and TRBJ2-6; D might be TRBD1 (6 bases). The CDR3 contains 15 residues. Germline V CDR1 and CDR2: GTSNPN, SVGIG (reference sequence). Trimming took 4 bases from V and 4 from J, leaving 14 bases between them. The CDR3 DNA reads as TGTGCCTGGAAACAGGGAACAGGAGGGGCCAACGTCCTGACTTTC. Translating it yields CAWKQGTGGANVLTF.

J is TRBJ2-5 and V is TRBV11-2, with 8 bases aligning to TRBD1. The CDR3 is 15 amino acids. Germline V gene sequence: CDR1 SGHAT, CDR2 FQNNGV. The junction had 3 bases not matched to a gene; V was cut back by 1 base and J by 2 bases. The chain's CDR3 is CASSLGDRNQETQYF. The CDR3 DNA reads TGTGCCAGCAGCTTAGGGGACAGGAATCAAGAGACCCAGTACTTC.

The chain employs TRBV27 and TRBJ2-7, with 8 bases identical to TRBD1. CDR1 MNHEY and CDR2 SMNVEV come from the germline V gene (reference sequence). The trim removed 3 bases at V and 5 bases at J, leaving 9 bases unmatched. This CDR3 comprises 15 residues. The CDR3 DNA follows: TGTGCCAGCAGTTTGAACCCGACAGGGGCGCACGAGCAGTACTTC. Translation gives CASSLNPTGAHEQYF.

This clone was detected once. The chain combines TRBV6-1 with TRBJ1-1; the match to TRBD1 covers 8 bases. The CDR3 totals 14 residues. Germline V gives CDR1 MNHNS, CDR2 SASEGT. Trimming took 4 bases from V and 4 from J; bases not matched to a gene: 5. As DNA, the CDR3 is TGTGCCAGCAGTGGTAGGACAGGGTCCACTGAAGCTTTCTTT. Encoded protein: CASSGRTGSTEAFF.

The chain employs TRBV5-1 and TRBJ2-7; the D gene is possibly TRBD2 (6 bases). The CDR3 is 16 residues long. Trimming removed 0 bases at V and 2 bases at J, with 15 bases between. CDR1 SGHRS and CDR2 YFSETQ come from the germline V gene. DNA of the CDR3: TGCGCCAGCAGCTTGGCCCCCCGGGGGATCACCTACGAGCAGTACTTC. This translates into CASSLAPRGITYEQYF.

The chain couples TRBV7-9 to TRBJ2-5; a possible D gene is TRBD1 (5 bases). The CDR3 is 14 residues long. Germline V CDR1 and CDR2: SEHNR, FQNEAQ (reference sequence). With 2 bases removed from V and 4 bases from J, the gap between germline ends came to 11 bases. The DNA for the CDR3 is TGTGCCAGCAGCTTAATGCAGGGAAGAGAGACCCAGTACTTC. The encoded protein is CASSLMQGRETQYF.

DNA of the CDR3: TGTGCCAGCAGTCGTCGCAGGGGGGCAAGCAATCAGCCCCAGCATTTT. Residues: CASSRRRGASNQPQHF. V usage is TRBV28 and J usage is TRBJ1-5, with TRBD1 matching over 7 bases. The germline V gene has CDR1 MDHEN and CDR2 SYDVKM. The length of the CDR3 is 16 residues. With V trimmed by 5 bases and J by 1 base, 8 bases remained unmatched.

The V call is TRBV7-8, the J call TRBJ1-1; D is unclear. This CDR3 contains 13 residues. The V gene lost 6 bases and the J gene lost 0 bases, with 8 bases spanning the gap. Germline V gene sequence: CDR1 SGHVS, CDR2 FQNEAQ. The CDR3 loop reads CASRVAVNTEAFF. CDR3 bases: TGTGCCAGCAGGGTAGCGGTGAACACTGAAGCTTTCTTT.

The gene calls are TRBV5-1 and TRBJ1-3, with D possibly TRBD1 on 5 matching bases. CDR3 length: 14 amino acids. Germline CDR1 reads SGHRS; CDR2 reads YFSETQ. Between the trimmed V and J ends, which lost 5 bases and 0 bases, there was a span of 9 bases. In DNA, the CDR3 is TGCGCCAGCAGTTTTGACAGCTCTGGAAACACCATATATTTT. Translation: CASSFDSSGNTIYF.

The CDR3 DNA follows: TGTGCCAGCAGTTCACCAGGGGTTCGGGATGAAAAACTGTTTTTT. This codes for CASSSPGVRDEKLFF. V usage is TRBV27 and J usage is TRBJ1-4, with a tentative D call TRBD1 (6 bases). The CDR3 is 15 amino acids. V gave up 4 bases and J gave up 6 bases, with 15 bases separating them. CDR1 is MNHEY, CDR2 SMNVEV, per germline (reference sequence).

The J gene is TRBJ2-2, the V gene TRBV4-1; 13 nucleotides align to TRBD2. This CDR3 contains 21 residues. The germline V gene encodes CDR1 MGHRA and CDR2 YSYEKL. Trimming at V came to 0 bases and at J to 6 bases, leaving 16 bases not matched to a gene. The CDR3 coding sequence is TGCGCCAGCAGCCAAGATCCTAATTCCCTGGGGACTAGCGGGACAGCCGGGGAGCTGTTTTTT. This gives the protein CASSQDPNSLGTSGTAGELFF.

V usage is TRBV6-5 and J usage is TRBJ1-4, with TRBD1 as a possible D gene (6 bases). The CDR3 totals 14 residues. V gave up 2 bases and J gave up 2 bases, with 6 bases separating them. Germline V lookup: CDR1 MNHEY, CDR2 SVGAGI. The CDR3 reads CASSYRGTNEKLFF. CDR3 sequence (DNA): TGTGCCAGCAGTTACAGGGGGACTAATGAAAAACTGTTTTTT.